Listed below are T cell receptor beta chains from one sample, sequenced in a study of response to subunit inactivated influenza vaccine. TCRdb itself ran the RT-PCR reads through MiXCR, one entry per CDR3 protein. The sample has about half a million distinct CDR3 sequences, 9.5% to 13% seen once. The input for sequencing was PBMCs from blood, taken 35 to 45 days after vaccination. All receptors derive from a man in his forties or fifties who received an inactivated influenza vaccine. Each CDR3 is given with its conserved first and last residue. The order of the fields is CDR3 DNA, CDR3 protein, D gene, clone size, J gene, V gene. D genes are given only for firm matches. A row's size may be missing; if present it is once, few, many or a size class.

DNA: TGTGCCAGCAGTGCCGGGACTAGCGGGAGGGAAAAAGAGACCCAGTACTTC
CDR3: CASSAGTSGREKETQYF
D: TRBD2
size: many
J: TRBJ2-5
V: TRBV6-1

DNA: TGTGCCAGCAGCTCCAGACGGAGCCAAGAGACCCAGTACTTC
CDR3: CASSSRRSQETQYF
D: -
size: -
J: TRBJ2-5
V: TRBV7-2

DNA: TGCAGTGCTAGAGATTTGGCGCGTTACACCGGGGAGCTGTTTTTT
CDR3: CSARDLARYTGELFF
D: -
size: many
J: TRBJ2-2
V: TRBV20-1

DNA: TGTGCCACCAGCACGGACAGGGGTGGCACTGAAGCTTTCTTT
CDR3: CATSTDRGGTEAFF
D: TRBD1
size: -
J: TRBJ1-1
V: TRBV15

DNA: TGTGCCAGCTCACCAAACAGGGGGGATACGCAGTATTTT
CDR3: CASSPNRGDTQYF
D: TRBD1
size: -
J: TRBJ2-3
V: TRBV18

DNA: TGTGCCAGCAGTTTAGGCAGGCACCAAGAGACCCAGTACTTC
CDR3: CASSLGRHQETQYF
D: -
size: few
J: TRBJ2-5
V: TRBV12-3/TRBV12-4

DNA: TGTGCCAGCAGCCCACCATTGAGCGAGCAGTACTTC
CDR3: CASSPPLSEQYF
D: -
size: many
J: TRBJ2-7
V: TRBV7-9

DNA: TGTGCCAGCAGCCCGGGACCAGCCTTCACAGATACGCAGTATTTT
CDR3: CASSPGPAFTDTQYF
D: -
size: -
J: TRBJ2-3
V: TRBV12-3/TRBV12-4

DNA: TGTGCCAGTCTCTGGGTCGGAAGCACAGATACGCAGTATTTT
CDR3: CASLWVGSTDTQYF
D: -
size: few
J: TRBJ2-3
V: TRBV12-3/TRBV12-4

DNA: TGTGCCAGCAGTGTTAGGACAGGGGGAGGGTGGTACTTC
CDR3: CASSVRTGGGWYF
D: TRBD1
size: -
J: TRBJ2-7
V: TRBV25-1

DNA: TGTGCCAGCAGTTTAGCAGGGGCGACCACTGAAGCTTTCTTT
CDR3: CASSLAGATTEAFF
D: -
size: -
J: TRBJ1-1
V: TRBV12-3/TRBV12-4

DNA: TGCAGTGCTAGAGATTCAGCCCGGGCCTGGCGAACTAATGAAAAACTGTTTTTT
CDR3: CSARDSARAWRTNEKLFF
D: -
size: once
J: TRBJ1-4
V: TRBV20-1

DNA: TGCGCCAGCAACCCAAGTAGCGGGAGCGTCTACGAGCAGTACTTC
CDR3: CASNPSSGSVYEQYF
D: TRBD2
size: -
J: TRBJ2-7
V: TRBV5-1

DNA: TGTGCCAGCAGCTTTCACAGGGTGGGGGAGACCCAGTACTTC
CDR3: CASSFHRVGETQYF
D: -
size: few
J: TRBJ2-5
V: TRBV7-2

DNA: TGTGCCACCAGTGATCGCGGACTCAACACAGATACGCAGTATTTT
CDR3: CATSDRGLNTDTQYF
D: -
size: few
J: TRBJ2-3
V: TRBV24-1

DNA: TGTGCCACCAGCAGATTCCCTCCGGGGGTGAACACCGGGGAGCTGTTTTTT
CDR3: CATSRFPPGVNTGELFF
D: -
size: -
J: TRBJ2-2
V: TRBV15

DNA: TGTGCCAGCAGCCCCTGGGGGGGAGAGACCCAGTACTTC
CDR3: CASSPWGGETQYF
D: TRBD2
size: few
J: TRBJ2-5
V: TRBV6-2/TRBV6-3

DNA: TGTGCCAGCAGCCTCACCGGGACGTACCAAGAGACCCAGTACTTC
CDR3: CASSLTGTYQETQYF
D: -
size: -
J: TRBJ2-5
V: TRBV7-9

DNA: TGTGCCAGCAGTACCGGGACTAATCTGGGTGAGCAGTTCTTC
CDR3: CASSTGTNLGEQFF
D: TRBD2
size: few
J: TRBJ2-1
V: TRBV2

DNA: TGTGCCAGCAGCTTAACGGACCGGGACGCTTACACCGGGGAGCTGTTTTTT
CDR3: CASSLTDRDAYTGELFF
D: -
size: -
J: TRBJ2-2
V: TRBV11-2

DNA: TGCAGTGCTAGAGATCCAGGACTAGCTTATTCTCTTTACGAGCAGTACTTC
CDR3: CSARDPGLAYSLYEQYF
D: TRBD2
size: many
J: TRBJ2-7
V: TRBV20-1

DNA: TGTGCCAGCATGCTCGACAGAGTCTCTGGAAACACCATATATTTT
CDR3: CASMLDRVSGNTIYF
D: -
size: many
J: TRBJ1-3
V: TRBV6-1

DNA: TGCGCCACCAGGGACGGGACCGGGGAGCTGTTTTTT
CDR3: CATRDGTGELFF
D: -
size: many
J: TRBJ2-2
V: TRBV5-1

DNA: TGCAGTGCTAGAGAACAAGGCAGGGGTAACTATGGCTACACCTTC
CDR3: CSAREQGRGNYGYTF
D: -
size: few
J: TRBJ1-2
V: TRBV20-1

DNA: TGCAGCGTTGAGCTATCGAGCGGGAGGACCAATGAGCAGTTCTTC
CDR3: CSVELSSGRTNEQFF
D: TRBD2
size: few
J: TRBJ2-1
V: TRBV29-1

DNA: TGTGCCAGCAGTTTAGAACCCAGGGTGCCAGATACGCAGTATTTT
CDR3: CASSLEPRVPDTQYF
D: -
size: few
J: TRBJ2-3
V: TRBV12-3/TRBV12-4

DNA: TGCGCCAGCAGCCTGACATCGCTCGCCAGGGATTCCTACGAGCAGTACTTC
CDR3: CASSLTSLARDSYEQYF
D: -
size: many
J: TRBJ2-7
V: TRBV4-1

DNA: TGCAGTGCTAGACCTCTGGGGACTAGCCCCGGGGAGCTGTTTTTT
CDR3: CSARPLGTSPGELFF
D: TRBD2
size: -
J: TRBJ2-2
V: TRBV20-1

DNA: TGCGCCACACAGGGGACTTCATCGAACACCGGGGAGCTGTTTTTT
CDR3: CATQGTSSNTGELFF
D: -
size: -
J: TRBJ2-2
V: TRBV5-1

DNA: TGTGCCAGCAGCCGGGAGGATTCTGCCCCCTACGAGCAGTACTTC
CDR3: CASSREDSAPYEQYF
D: -
size: many
J: TRBJ2-7
V: TRBV4-2

DNA: TGTGCCAGCAGTACCCGGACAGGGCGCTCTGGAAACACCATATATTTT
CDR3: CASSTRTGRSGNTIYF
D: TRBD1
size: many
J: TRBJ1-3
V: TRBV28

DNA: TGCAGCGTTGAAGATAGGGGGCGCAGCTATGGCTACACCTTC
CDR3: CSVEDRGRSYGYTF
D: TRBD1
size: many
J: TRBJ1-2
V: TRBV29-1

DNA: TGTGCCAGCAGCGCAGGTACAGGGAGGACTGAAGCTTTCTTT
CDR3: CASSAGTGRTEAFF
D: -
size: -
J: TRBJ1-1
V: TRBV9

DNA: TGTGCCAGCTCACCAGTTAACCCGGCAGGGGGGAGGTACGAGCAGTACTTC
CDR3: CASSPVNPAGGRYEQYF
D: -
size: -
J: TRBJ2-7
V: TRBV18

DNA: TGTGCCAGCAGTTCCCCCCGGGGTAGCGGGAGGGCCGGGGGCAAGACCCAGTACTTC
CDR3: CASSSPRGSGRAGGKTQYF
D: TRBD2
size: -
J: TRBJ2-5
V: TRBV28

DNA: TGTGCCAGCAGCTTAGGCGGGACAGGGGGCGAGGAGCAGTACTTC
CDR3: CASSLGGTGGEEQYF
D: TRBD1
size: few
J: TRBJ2-7
V: TRBV7-2

DNA: TGCGCCAGCAGCCAAGAAATGGTAAATTCACCCCTCCACTTT
CDR3: CASSQEMVNSPLHF
D: -
size: few
J: TRBJ1-6
V: TRBV4-3

DNA: TGCGCCAGCAGCTGGACGGATAGCTCCTACAATGAGCAGTTCTTC
CDR3: CASSWTDSSYNEQFF
D: -
size: -
J: TRBJ2-1
V: TRBV5-1

DNA: TGCGCCAGCAGCCAGGGGAGATTGGGGGTGGCTAATGAAAAACTGTTTTTT
CDR3: CASSQGRLGVANEKLFF
D: -
size: -
J: TRBJ1-4
V: TRBV4-1

DNA: TGTGCCAGCAGCTCCTTAGACATGGGGGACTACGAGCAGTACTTC
CDR3: CASSSLDMGDYEQYF
D: -
size: few
J: TRBJ2-7
V: TRBV11-2

DNA: TGTGCCACCAGCAGAGAGACACTACTCCAAGAGACCCAGTACTTC
CDR3: CATSRETLLQETQYF
D: -
size: few
J: TRBJ2-5
V: TRBV15

DNA: TGTGCCACCAGTAGGACAGCTAACACCGGGGAGCTGTTTTTT
CDR3: CATSRTANTGELFF
D: -
size: -
J: TRBJ2-2
V: TRBV15

DNA: TGTGCCACCAGTGACCCCCGACTAGCGGGGGGGTCTTACAATGAGCAGTTCTTC
CDR3: CATSDPRLAGGSYNEQFF
D: TRBD2
size: -
J: TRBJ2-1
V: TRBV24-1

DNA: TGTGCCAGCAGTTTAGGTGGACAGAACGACAATGAGCAGTTCTTC
CDR3: CASSLGGQNDNEQFF
D: -
size: few
J: TRBJ2-1
V: TRBV28

DNA: TGTGCCAGCAGTCCCGATCCCTCTAGGACCTACGAGCAGTACTTC
CDR3: CASSPDPSRTYEQYF
D: -
size: few
J: TRBJ2-7
V: TRBV27

DNA: TGCAGTGCTAGTGACCAGGGGGCGATTGCAGATACGCAGTATTTT
CDR3: CSASDQGAIADTQYF
D: TRBD1
size: -
J: TRBJ2-3
V: TRBV20-1

DNA: TGTGCCAGCAGCTCCGGGACAGGAGGTGAAGCTTTCTTT
CDR3: CASSSGTGGEAFF
D: TRBD1
size: many
J: TRBJ1-1
V: TRBV12-3/TRBV12-4

DNA: TGTGCCAGCAGCTTAGTAATCAGAGGATACTACGAGCAGTACTTC
CDR3: CASSLVIRGYYEQYF
D: -
size: many
J: TRBJ2-7
V: TRBV11-2

DNA: TGTGCCAGCAGCTTATTAACGGGGGGGACAGATACGCAGTATTTT
CDR3: CASSLLTGGTDTQYF
D: TRBD2
size: many
J: TRBJ2-3
V: TRBV7-2

DNA: TGTGCCAGCAGCGTAGGTGAAAATGAGCAGTTCTTC
CDR3: CASSVGENEQFF
D: -
size: -
J: TRBJ2-1
V: TRBV9